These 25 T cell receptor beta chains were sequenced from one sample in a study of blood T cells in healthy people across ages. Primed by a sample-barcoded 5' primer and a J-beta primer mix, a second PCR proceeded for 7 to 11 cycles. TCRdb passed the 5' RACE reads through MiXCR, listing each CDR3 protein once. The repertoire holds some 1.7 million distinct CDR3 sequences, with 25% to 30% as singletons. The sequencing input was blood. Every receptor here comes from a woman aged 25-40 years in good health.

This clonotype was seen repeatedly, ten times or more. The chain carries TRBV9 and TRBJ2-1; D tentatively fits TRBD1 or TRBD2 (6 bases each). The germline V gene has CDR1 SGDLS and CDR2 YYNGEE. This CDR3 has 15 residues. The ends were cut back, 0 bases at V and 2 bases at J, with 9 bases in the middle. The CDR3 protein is CASSVEGGTYNEQFF. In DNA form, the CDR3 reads TGTGCCAGCAGCGTAGAGGGGGGTACCTACAATGAGCAGTTCTTC.

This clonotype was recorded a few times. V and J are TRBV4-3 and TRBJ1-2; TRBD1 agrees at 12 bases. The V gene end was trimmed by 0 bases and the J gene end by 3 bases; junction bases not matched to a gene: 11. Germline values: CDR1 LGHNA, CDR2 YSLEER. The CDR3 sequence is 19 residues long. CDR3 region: CASSQDVGDRGPWDYGYTF. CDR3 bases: TGCGCCAGCAGCCAAGATGTAGGGGACAGGGGGCCGTGGGACTATGGCTACACCTTC.

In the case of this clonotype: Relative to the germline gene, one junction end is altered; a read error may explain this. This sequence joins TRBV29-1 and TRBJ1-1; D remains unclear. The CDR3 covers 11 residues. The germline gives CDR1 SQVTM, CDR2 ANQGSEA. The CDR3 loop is CSVAGLTGAFF. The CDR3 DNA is TGCAGCGTTGCGGGGTTGACTGGAGCTTTCTTT.

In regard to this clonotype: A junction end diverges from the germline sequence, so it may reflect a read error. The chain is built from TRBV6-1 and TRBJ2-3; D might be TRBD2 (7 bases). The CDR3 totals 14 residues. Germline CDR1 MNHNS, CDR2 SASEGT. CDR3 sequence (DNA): TGTGCCAGCAGTGAAGTGGGGGGGGCAGATACGCAATATTTT. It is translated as CASSEVGGADTQYF.

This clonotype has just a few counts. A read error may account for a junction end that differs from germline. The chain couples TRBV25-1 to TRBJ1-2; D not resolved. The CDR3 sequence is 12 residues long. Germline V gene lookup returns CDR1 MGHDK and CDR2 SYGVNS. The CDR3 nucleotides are TGTGCCAGCAGAGAAGCTAACTATGACTACACCTTC. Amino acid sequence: CASREANYDYTF.

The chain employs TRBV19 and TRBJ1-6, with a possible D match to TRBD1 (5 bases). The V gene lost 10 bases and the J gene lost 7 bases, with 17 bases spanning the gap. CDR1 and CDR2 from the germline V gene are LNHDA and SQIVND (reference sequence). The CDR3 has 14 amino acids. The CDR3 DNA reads TGTGCCACAAATTCAGGGTATGAGAATTCACCCCTCCACTTT. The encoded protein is CATNSGYENSPLHF.

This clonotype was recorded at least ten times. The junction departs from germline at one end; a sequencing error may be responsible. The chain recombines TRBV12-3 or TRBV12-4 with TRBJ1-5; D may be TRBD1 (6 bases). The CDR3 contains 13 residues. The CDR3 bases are TGTGCCAGCAGCTTAGCGCAGGGGCAGCCCCAGCATTTT. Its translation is CASSLAQGQPQHF.

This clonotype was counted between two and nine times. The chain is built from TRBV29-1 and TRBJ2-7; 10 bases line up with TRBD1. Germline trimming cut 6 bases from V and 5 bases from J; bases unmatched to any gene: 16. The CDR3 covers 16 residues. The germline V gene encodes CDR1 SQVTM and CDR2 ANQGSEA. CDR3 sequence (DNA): TGCAGCGTGGATAACCCGGGACAGGGGCTTTTCAACGAGCAGTACTTC. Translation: CSVDNPGQGLFNEQYF.

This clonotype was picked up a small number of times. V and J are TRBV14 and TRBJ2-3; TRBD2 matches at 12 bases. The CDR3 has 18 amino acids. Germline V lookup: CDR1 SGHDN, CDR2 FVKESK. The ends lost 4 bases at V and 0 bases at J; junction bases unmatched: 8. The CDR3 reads CASSPLQGLAGSTDTQYF. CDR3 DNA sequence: TGTGCCAGCAGCCCCTTGCAAGGACTAGCGGGGAGCACAGATACGCAGTATTTT.

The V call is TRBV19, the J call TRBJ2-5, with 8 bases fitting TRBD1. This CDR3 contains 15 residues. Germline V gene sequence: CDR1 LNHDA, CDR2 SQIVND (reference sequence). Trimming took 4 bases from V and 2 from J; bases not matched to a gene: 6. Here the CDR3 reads CASSNPTGGQETQYF. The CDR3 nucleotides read TGTGCCAGTAGTAACCCCACAGGGGGTCAAGAGACCCAGTACTTC. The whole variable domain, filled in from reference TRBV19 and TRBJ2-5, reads DGGITQSPKYLFRKEGQNVTLSCEQNLNHDAMYWYRQDPGQGLRLIYYSQIVNDFQKGDIAEGYSVSREKKESFPLTVTSAQKNPTAFYLCASSNPTGGQETQYFGPGTRLLVL.

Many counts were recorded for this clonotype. The CDR3 region is CASGNSGTQYTQYF. CDR3 DNA sequence: TGTGCTAGTGGCAACTCCGGGACACAATATACGCAGTATTTT. The chain uses TRBV12-5 and TRBJ2-3; tentatively, D is TRBD1 (6 bases). CDR1 LGHNT and CDR2 FRNRAP come from the germline V gene. Trimming pared 6 bases from V and 7 bases from J, leaving 17 bases between. This CDR3 spans 14 amino acids.

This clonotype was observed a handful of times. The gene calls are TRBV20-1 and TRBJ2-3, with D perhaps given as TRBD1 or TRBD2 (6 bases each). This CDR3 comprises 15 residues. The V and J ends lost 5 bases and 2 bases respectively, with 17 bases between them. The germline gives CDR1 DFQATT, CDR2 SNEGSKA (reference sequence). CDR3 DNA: TGCAGTGCTGCGGGACATCCCTTGGCCACAGATACGCAGTATTTT. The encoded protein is CSAAGHPLATDTQYF.

The CDR3 DNA sequence: TGCGCCAGCAGCGGGGAAACAGGCCTTAATTCACCCCTCCACTTT. Translating gives CASSGETGLNSPLHF. The chain carries TRBV5-1 and TRBJ1-6, with a possible D match to TRBD1 (5 bases). The CDR3 loop spans 15 amino acids. V dropped 4 bases and J dropped 6 bases, with 14 bases sitting between them. Germline V gene lookup returns CDR1 SGHRS and CDR2 YFSETQ.

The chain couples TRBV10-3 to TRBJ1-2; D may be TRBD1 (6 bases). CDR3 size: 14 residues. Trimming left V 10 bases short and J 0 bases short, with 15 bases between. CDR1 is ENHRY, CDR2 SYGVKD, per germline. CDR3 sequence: CATLSGTTNYGYTF. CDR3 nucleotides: TGTGCCACCCTATCAGGGACAACTAACTATGGCTACACCTTC.

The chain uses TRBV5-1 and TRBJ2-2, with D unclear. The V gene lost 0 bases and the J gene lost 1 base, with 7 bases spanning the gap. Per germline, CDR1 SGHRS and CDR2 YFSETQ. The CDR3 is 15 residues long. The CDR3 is CASSLAVMNTGELFF. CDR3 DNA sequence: TGCGCCAGCAGCTTGGCGGTTATGAACACCGGGGAGCTGTTTTTT.

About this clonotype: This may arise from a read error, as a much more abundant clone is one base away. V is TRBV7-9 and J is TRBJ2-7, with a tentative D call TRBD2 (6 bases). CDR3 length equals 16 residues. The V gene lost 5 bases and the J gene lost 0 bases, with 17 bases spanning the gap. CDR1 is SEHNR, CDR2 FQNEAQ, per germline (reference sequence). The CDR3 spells CASSHWEAGNSYEQYF. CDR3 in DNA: TGTGCCAGCAGCCATTGGGAGGCGGGCAACTCCTACGAGCAGTACTTC.

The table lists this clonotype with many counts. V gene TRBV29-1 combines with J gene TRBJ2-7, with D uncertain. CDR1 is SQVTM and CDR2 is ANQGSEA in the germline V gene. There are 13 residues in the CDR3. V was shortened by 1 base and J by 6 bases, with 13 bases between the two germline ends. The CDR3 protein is CSVEGRPGGEQYF. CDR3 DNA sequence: TGCAGCGTTGAAGGACGACCAGGCGGCGAGCAGTACTTC.

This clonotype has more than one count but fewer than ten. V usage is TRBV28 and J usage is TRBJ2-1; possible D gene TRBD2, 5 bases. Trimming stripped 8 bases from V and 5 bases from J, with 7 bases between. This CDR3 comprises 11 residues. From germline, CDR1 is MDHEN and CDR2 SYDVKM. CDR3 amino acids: CASWRNNEQFF. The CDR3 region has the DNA TGTGCCAGCTGGAGGAACAATGAGCAGTTCTTC.

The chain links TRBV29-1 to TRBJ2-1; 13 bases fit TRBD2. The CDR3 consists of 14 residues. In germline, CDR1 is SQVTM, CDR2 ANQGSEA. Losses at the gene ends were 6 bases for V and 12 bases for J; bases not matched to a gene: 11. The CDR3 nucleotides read TGCAGCGTGAAAATGGGACTAGCGGGACCCAGGCAGTTCTTC. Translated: CSVKMGLAGPRQFF.

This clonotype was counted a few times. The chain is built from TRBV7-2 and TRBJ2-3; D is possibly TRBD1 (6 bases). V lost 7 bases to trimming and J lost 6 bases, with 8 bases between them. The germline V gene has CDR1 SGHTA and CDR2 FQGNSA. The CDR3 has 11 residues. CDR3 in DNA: TGTGCCAGCATGCAGGGGGATACGCAGTATTTT. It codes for CASMQGDTQYF.

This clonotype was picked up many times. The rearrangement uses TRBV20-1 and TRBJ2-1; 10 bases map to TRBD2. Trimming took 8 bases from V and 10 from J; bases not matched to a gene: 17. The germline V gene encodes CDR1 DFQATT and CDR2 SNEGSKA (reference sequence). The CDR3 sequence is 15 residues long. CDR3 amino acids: CSLSNGGLAFGEQFF. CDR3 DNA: TGCAGTCTAAGTAACGGGGGACTAGCGTTTGGGGAGCAGTTCTTC.

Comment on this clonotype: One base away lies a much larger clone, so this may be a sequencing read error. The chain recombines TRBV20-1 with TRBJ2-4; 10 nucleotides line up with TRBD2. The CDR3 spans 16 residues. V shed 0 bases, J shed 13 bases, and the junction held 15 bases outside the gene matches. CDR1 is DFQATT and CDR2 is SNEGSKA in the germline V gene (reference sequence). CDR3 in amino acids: CSARDRASGRNNEQYF. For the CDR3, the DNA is TGCAGTGCTAGAGATAGGGCTAGCGGGAGAAACAATGAGCAGTACTTC.

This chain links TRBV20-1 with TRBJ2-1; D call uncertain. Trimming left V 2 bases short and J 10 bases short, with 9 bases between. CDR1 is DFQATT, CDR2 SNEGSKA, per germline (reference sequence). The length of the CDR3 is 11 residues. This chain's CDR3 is CSARPLREQFF. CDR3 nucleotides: TGCAGTGCTAGACCGCTGAGGGAGCAGTTCTTC.

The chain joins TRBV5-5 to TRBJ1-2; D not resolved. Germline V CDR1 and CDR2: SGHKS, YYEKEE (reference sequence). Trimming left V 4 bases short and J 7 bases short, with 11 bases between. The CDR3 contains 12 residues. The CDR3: CASSDGRGGYTF. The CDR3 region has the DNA TGTGCCAGCAGCGACGGACGGGGTGGCTACACCTTC.

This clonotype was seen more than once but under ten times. In nucleotides, the CDR3 is TGCAGCGTTGACGCTAGCGGGGTTCAAGAGACCCAGTACTTC. This encodes CSVDASGVQETQYF. V and J are TRBV29-1 and TRBJ2-5, with 9 bases lining up with TRBD2. The trim removed 3 bases at V and 2 bases at J, leaving 4 bases unmatched. The CDR3 loop spans 14 amino acids. CDR1 SQVTM and CDR2 ANQGSEA come from the germline V gene.